The 17 T cell receptor beta chains below all came from one sample that was sequenced in a study of blood T cell repertoires in COVID-19. Sequenced by immunoSEQ multiplex PCR; TCRdb stores in-frame clones only, minus some. The table lists 100,000 or so clones, 86% of them singletons. Sample: peripheral blood. The receptors were gathered from an older woman in a cohort sampled during active or convalescent COVID-19.

The chain uses TRBV6-5 and TRBJ2-3, with D perhaps TRBD2 (5 bases). Germline V gene sequence: CDR1 MNHEY, CDR2 SVGAGI. V lost 10 bases to trimming and J lost 2 bases, with 16 bases between them. This CDR3 comprises 14 residues. CDR3 in amino acids: CAISTGIHTDTQYF. DNA of the CDR3: TGTGCCATCTCTACCGGGATCCACACAGATACGCAGTATTTT.

The genes are TRBV28 and TRBJ2-7, with 7 bases identical to TRBD2. The ends lost 5 bases at V and 3 bases at J; junction bases unmatched: 10. The CDR3 has 15 amino acids. In germline, CDR1 is MDHEN, CDR2 SYDVKM. This chain's CDR3 is CASSQKLAVHYEQYF. The DNA of the CDR3 is TGTGCCAGCAGTCAGAAGCTAGCGGTTCACTACGAGCAGTACTTC. Full variable domain (remainder filled in from reference TRBV28 and TRBJ2-7): DVKVTQSSRYLVKRTGEKVFLECVQDMDHENMFWYRQDPGLGLRLIYFSYDVKMKEKGDIPEGYSVSREKKERFSLILESASTNQTSMYLCASSQKLAVHYEQYFGPGTRLTVT.

V gene TRBV7-3 combines with J gene TRBJ2-1, with D perhaps matching TRBD1 (6 bases). This CDR3 is 13 amino acids long. The ends were cut back, 5 bases at V and 9 bases at J, with 14 bases in the middle. The germline CDR1 and CDR2 sequences are SGHTA and FQGTGA. DNA for the CDR3: TGTGCCAGCAGCAGGGGGATTCTAGGTGAGCAGTTCTTC. It encodes CASSRGILGEQFF.

The genes are TRBV9 and TRBJ2-1, with TRBD2 identical over 8 bases. Germline V gives CDR1 SGDLS, CDR2 YYNGEE. The CDR3 totals 18 residues. After removal of 0 bases from V and 5 bases from J, the junction contained 13 bases not matched to a gene. The DNA of the CDR3 is TGTGCCAGCAGCGTAGATCTGTCGGGGGGGCGATCGGACAATGAGCAGTTCTTC. Encoded protein: CASSVDLSGGRSDNEQFF.

The chain combines TRBV30 with TRBJ1-1; 8 nucleotides match TRBD1. CDR1 is GTSNPN, CDR2 SVGIG, per germline (reference sequence). CDR3 length: 12 amino acids. The ends lost 3 bases at V and 5 bases at J; junction bases unmatched: 2. Written as DNA, the CDR3 is TGTGCCTGGAGCAGACAGGGGACTGAAGCTTTCTTT. Translating gives CAWSRQGTEAFF.

The chain carries TRBV9 and TRBJ2-1; TRBD2 matches at 9 bases. Germline CDR1 is SGDLS and CDR2 is YYNGEE. After removal of 0 bases from V and 4 bases from J, the junction contained 8 bases not matched to a gene. The CDR3 is 17 amino acids. The DNA for the CDR3 is TGTGCCAGCAGCGTAGCAGCGGGAGGCCTGCCGTACAATGAGCAGTTCTTC. It translates to CASSVAAGGLPYNEQFF.

The J gene is TRBJ2-1, the V gene TRBV7-9; possible D gene TRBD2, 6 bases. V was clipped by 2 bases and J by 6 bases, with 14 bases between them. The CDR3 has 15 residues. Germline values: CDR1 SEHNR, CDR2 FQNEAQ (reference sequence). This chain's CDR3 is CASSLRASVVNEQFF. For the CDR3, the DNA is TGTGCCAGCAGCTTAAGGGCTAGCGTGGTCAATGAGCAGTTCTTC.

J is TRBJ1-1 and V is TRBV3-1 (or the pseudogene TRBV3-2); possibly TRBD1 for D (6 bases). Germline V lookup: CDR1 LGHDT, CDR2 YNNKEL (reference sequence). This CDR3 is built from 14 residues. With 5 bases removed from V and 1 base from J, the gap between germline ends came to 11 bases. The CDR3 DNA is TGTGCCAGCAGCGAGGACAGCGGGAACACTGAAGCTTTCTTT. This codes for CASSEDSGNTEAFF.

The chain has TRBV2 and TRBJ1-6; D may be TRBD1 (5 bases). Germline CDR1 reads SNHLY; CDR2 reads FYNNEI. CDR3 length equals 15 residues. The ends were cut back, 7 bases at V and 2 bases at J, with 12 bases in the middle. The CDR3 region is CASNTDRAYNSPLHF. CDR3 in DNA: TGTGCCAGCAATACCGACAGAGCCTATAATTCACCCCTCCACTTT.

The chain links TRBV19 to TRBJ1-1; D not resolved. The CDR3 has 12 residues. CDR1 and CDR2 from the germline V gene are LNHDA and SQIVND (reference sequence). Trimming took off 5 bases at V and 1 base at J, with 5 bases between the two ends. The CDR3 reads CASSRENTEAFF. Here the CDR3 DNA reads TGTGCCAGTAGTCGGGAGAACACTGAAGCTTTCTTT.

The chain couples TRBV11-2 to TRBJ1-1; D possibly corresponds to TRBD1 (6 bases). Germline V gives CDR1 SGHAT, CDR2 FQNNGV. The V and J ends lost 4 bases and 0 bases respectively, with 12 bases between them. The CDR3 contains 15 residues. CDR3 amino acids: CASSSFGGMNTEAFF. CDR3 nucleotide sequence: TGTGCCAGCAGCTCGTTTGGGGGCATGAACACTGAAGCTTTCTTT.

This clone appeared once. The chain links TRBV2 to TRBJ2-2, with a possible D match to TRBD1 (7 bases). From germline, CDR1 is SNHLY and CDR2 FYNNEI. V gave up 6 bases and J gave up 1 base, with 18 bases separating them. This CDR3 has 17 residues. The CDR3 DNA sequence: TGTGCCAGCAGACCGATGGAGGGGGCCGGGAACACCGGGGAGCTGTTTTTT. Translating it yields CASRPMEGAGNTGELFF.

The chain is built from TRBV7-6 and TRBJ2-1, with a weak D call TRBD1 (5 bases). This CDR3 spans 16 amino acids. V gave up 1 base and J gave up 2 bases, with 12 bases separating them. From germline, CDR1 is SGHVS and CDR2 FNYEAQ. This chain's CDR3 is CASSLVDTGTYNEQFF. In nucleotides, the CDR3 is TGTGCCAGCAGCTTAGTCGACACAGGTACCTACAATGAGCAGTTCTTC.

CDR3 residues: CASSQSGDCTDTQYF. The CDR3 DNA sequence: TGCGCCAGCAGTCAATCCGGGGACTGCACAGATACGCAGTATTTT. The V gene is TRBV23-1, the J gene TRBJ2-3, with a weak D call TRBD2 (6 bases). TRBV23-1 is an open reading frame whose function is uncertain. The CDR3 spans 15 residues. Between the trimmed V and J ends, which lost 0 bases and 1 base, there was a span of 8 bases.

Of note for this clone: The sample carries other DNA sequences with the same CDR3. The V call is TRBV18, the J call TRBJ1-5; D uncertain. V was clipped by 3 bases and J by 1 base, with 7 bases between them. Germline assignment: CDR1 KGHSH and CDR2 LQKENI. The CDR3 is 14 residues long. CDR3 sequence (DNA): TGTGCCAGCTCACCTACAGACAGCAATCAGCCCCAGCATTTT. Amino acid sequence: CASSPTDSNQPQHF.

V and J are TRBV2 and TRBJ1-2; D ambiguous. Per the germline V gene, CDR1 is SNHLY and CDR2 is FYNNEI. This CDR3 contains 11 residues. V was clipped by 3 bases and J by 5 bases, with 4 bases between them. This CDR3 is CASSDAYGYTF. CDR3 nucleotide sequence: TGTGCCAGCAGTGACGCGTATGGCTACACCTTC.

The chain uses TRBV28 and TRBJ1-1; D unresolved. The CDR3 extends over 11 amino acids. Trimming cost V 6 bases and J 5 bases, with 7 bases left between them. Germline V gene lookup returns CDR1 MDHEN and CDR2 SYDVKM. The CDR3 DNA follows: TGTGCCAGCAGCTGGGCGACTGAAGCTTTCTTT. Its protein is CASSWATEAFF.